Below, 28 T cell receptor beta chains from the same sample are listed, as sequenced in a study of type 1 regulatory T cells. No antigens are known for them. From the reads, TCRdb called clonotypes with MiXCR, one entry per CDR3 protein. In the table there are about 68,000 distinct CDR3 sequences, about 62% of which are singletons. Sequencing used cultured T cells, either the whole culture or a sorted T cell fraction (not recorded which). Subset denoted: Tr1-enriched cell product generated in vitro against host alloantigens. The receptor source for this set is a human donor in good health.

This sequence joins TRBV20-1 and TRBJ2-2; 9 bases align to TRBD2. Germline V gives CDR1 DFQATT, CDR2 SNEGSKA (reference sequence). V lost 6 bases to trimming and J lost 7 bases; unmatched junction nucleotides: 18. This CDR3 is built from 17 residues. CDR3 in amino acids: CSARRPFLAGKVGELFF. DNA for the CDR3: TGCAGTGCCCGCCGCCCCTTTCTAGCGGGAAAGGTCGGGGAGCTGTTTTTT.

The chain links TRBV12-3 or TRBV12-4 to TRBJ1-2; D call uncertain. The V end lost 0 bases, the J end lost 4 bases, and 9 bases lay between the germline ends. This CDR3 is built from 14 residues. CDR3 nucleotide sequence: TGTGCCAGCAGTTTAGCGGCGGGTTTCTATGGCTACACCTTC. Its translation is CASSLAAGFYGYTF.

The chain joins TRBV2 to TRBJ1-3, with TRBD1 as a possible D gene (6 bases). Trimming cost V 5 bases and J 7 bases, with 9 bases left between them. This CDR3 region has 12 residues. Germline V gene lookup returns CDR1 SNHLY and CDR2 FYNNEI. CDR3 coding DNA: TGTGCCAGCAGTCTTCAGGGGAACACCATATATTTT. The encoded protein is CASSLQGNTIYF.

About this clonotype itself: This could be a read error, since a much larger clone is one nucleotide away. V and J are TRBV6-6 and TRBJ2-1, with 10 bases identical to TRBD2. The germline V gene has CDR1 MNHNY and CDR2 SVGAGI (reference sequence). V shed 0 bases and J 4 bases; nucleotides not matched to a gene: 6. This CDR3 comprises 17 residues. The CDR3 DNA reads as TGTGCCAGCAGTTACTCGGGACTAGCGAGAGCTTACAATGAGCAGTTCTTC. Encoded protein: CASSYSGLARAYNEQFF.

Notes on this clonotype: An end of the junction does not agree with germline; a read error may underlie this. The chain combines TRBV9 with TRBJ2-7, with D perhaps TRBD1 (6 bases). The CDR3 spans 14 residues. The V gene's germline CDR1 is SGDLS and CDR2 YYNGEE. In nucleotides, the CDR3 is TGTGTCAGCAGCGTAGGGGGAATGATCTACGAGCAGTACTTC. Its translation: CVSSVGGMIYEQYF.

The chain carries TRBV27 and TRBJ1-5, with D hard to call. The V end lost 8 bases, the J end lost 7 bases, and 15 bases lay between the germline ends. The length of the CDR3 is 13 residues. In germline, CDR1 is MNHEY, CDR2 SMNVEV (reference sequence). The CDR3 loop reads CASLWVPEQPQHF. In DNA form, the CDR3 reads TGTGCCAGCTTGTGGGTACCCGAACAGCCCCAGCATTTT.

The genes are TRBV20-1 and TRBJ2-2, with a weak D call TRBD1 (6 bases). Germline-derived CDR1 and CDR2 are DFQATT and SNEGSKA (reference sequence). V shed 0 bases and J shed 6 bases, with 11 bases lying between them. This CDR3 has 14 residues. In DNA, the CDR3 is TGCAGTGCTAGAGACCACAGGGAGCCCGGGGAGCTGTTTTTT. Translated: CSARDHREPGELFF.

The chain couples TRBV6-5 to TRBJ2-1, with 9 nucleotides matching TRBD2. The length of the CDR3 is 16 residues. The junction had 13 bases not matched to a gene; V was cut back by 7 bases and J by 6 bases. Germline V gives CDR1 MNHEY, CDR2 SVGAGI. Written as DNA, the CDR3 is TGTGCCAGCACCTCCAATAGCGGGAGAAGGCGCAATGAGCAGTTCTTC. Protein sequence: CASTSNSGRRRNEQFF.

The V and J genes are TRBV12-3 or TRBV12-4 and TRBJ2-7; TRBD1 is a possible D gene (6 bases). CDR3 size: 15 residues. The CDR3, as DNA: TGTGCGACCAGTCCCGAGGGCTTAGGGGGCTACGAGCAGTACTTC. This encodes CATSPEGLGGYEQYF.

There are a few counts of this clonotype. V and J are TRBV28 and TRBJ1-1, with a tentative D call TRBD1 (5 bases). Trimming stripped 3 bases from V and 10 bases from J, with 21 bases between. The CDR3 is 15 amino acids. The germline V gene encodes CDR1 MDHEN and CDR2 SYDVKM. CDR3 nucleotides: TGTGCCAGCAGTTTTAGTGGGCTGACAGACCCCGGAGCTTTCTTT. Translated: CASSFSGLTDPGAFF.

The chain uses TRBV7-2 and TRBJ2-5; either TRBD1 or TRBD2 may supply D (5 bases each). The CDR3 sequence is 15 residues long. The germline gives CDR1 SGHTA, CDR2 FQGNSA. The germline V and J ends were trimmed by 1 base and 5 bases, with 14 bases remaining between them. The CDR3 bases are TGTGCCAGCAGCTTAGTTCCTGGGGGTGCGGAGACCCAGTACTTC. This encodes CASSLVPGGAETQYF. Together with reference TRBV7-2 and TRBJ2-5, the CDR3 gives the full variable domain: GAGVSQSPSNKVTEKGKDVELRCDPISGHTALYWYRQSLGQGLEFLIYFQGNSAPDKSGLPSDRFSAERTGGSVSTLTIQRTQQEDSAVYLCASSLVPGGAETQYFGPGTRLLVL.

This clonotype was seen only a few times. V usage is TRBV27 and J usage is TRBJ1-1; 7 bases match TRBD1. This CDR3 is 14 amino acids long. Germline-derived CDR1 and CDR2 are MNHEY and SMNVEV (reference sequence). The V gene end was trimmed by 6 bases and the J gene end by 1 base; junction bases not matched to a gene: 5. The CDR3 nucleotides read TGTGCCAGCAGCGTGACAGGGCGGAACACTGAAGCTTTCTTT. Its translation: CASSVTGRNTEAFF.

In the case of this clonotype: A read error may account for a junction end that differs from germline. This chain uses TRBV27 with TRBJ1-2, with D uncertain. The CDR3 consists of 12 residues. Germline V gives CDR1 MNHEY, CDR2 SMNVEV (reference sequence). DNA for the CDR3: TGTGCCAGCAGTTTACGTGGATATGGCCACACCTTC. Amino acid sequence: CASSLRGYGHTF.

The chain couples TRBV2 to TRBJ1-1, with a weak D call TRBD1 (5 bases). Trimming removed 6 bases at V and 6 bases at J, with 20 bases between. Germline lookup yields CDR1 SNHLY and CDR2 FYNNEI. The CDR3 contains 15 residues. The CDR3 loop reads CASRTEFREDAEAFF. The DNA of the CDR3 is TGTGCCAGCAGGACAGAATTCCGTGAAGACGCTGAAGCTTTCTTT.

The chain's CDR3 is CASRVTGPSGELFF. In DNA form, the CDR3 reads TGTGCCAGCAGAGTGACAGGGCCGTCCGGGGAGCTGTTTTTT. The chain uses TRBV6-2 or TRBV6-3 and TRBJ2-2; TRBD1 matches at 7 bases. The germline gives CDR1 MNHEY, CDR2 SVGEGT. After removal of 6 bases from V and 6 bases from J, the junction contained 7 bases not matched to a gene. The CDR3 is 14 residues long.

The chain has TRBV5-1 and TRBJ2-5, with 8 bases identical to TRBD1. Per germline, CDR1 SGHRS and CDR2 YFSETQ. This CDR3 region has 15 residues. V shed 2 bases, J shed 4 bases, and the junction held 7 bases outside the gene matches. CDR3 in amino acids: CASSLGQGAGETQYF. CDR3 DNA sequence: TGCGCCAGCAGCTTAGGACAGGGTGCCGGAGAGACCCAGTACTTC.

The CDR3 DNA reads TGCAGTGCTAGAGAGGGGGGACTAGCGGGATACGAGCAGTACTTC. This encodes CSAREGGLAGYEQYF. V usage is TRBV20-1 and J usage is TRBJ2-7, with 13 nucleotides matching TRBD2. Per the germline V gene, CDR1 is DFQATT and CDR2 is SNEGSKA (reference sequence). The CDR3 is made up of 15 amino acids. With V trimmed by 0 bases and J by 4 bases, 3 bases remained unmatched.

This clonotype was seen only once. The chain employs TRBV12-3 or TRBV12-4 and TRBJ2-2, with D perhaps being TRBD1 or TRBD2 (6 bases each). V was clipped by 2 bases and J by 6 bases, with 16 bases between them. The CDR3 spans 16 residues. CDR3 bases: TGTGCCAGCAGTTTAAGTATGGGGGGCTCAGCCGGGGAGCTGTTTTTT. Translated: CASSLSMGGSAGELFF.

Only a few counts were recorded for this clonotype. The J gene is TRBJ2-2, the V gene TRBV24-1; D is possibly TRBD2 (6 bases). The CDR3 has 14 residues. Trimming left V 8 bases short and J 2 bases short, with 11 bases between. Germline V lookup: CDR1 KGHDR, CDR2 SFDVKD. CDR3 nucleotides: TGTGCCACCACGGGGAGGACCAACACCGGGGAGCTGTTTTTT. It codes for CATTGRTNTGELFF.

This clonotype was counted a single time. The chain links TRBV20-1 to TRBJ2-7; 11 nucleotides align to TRBD2. Germline CDR1 is DFQATT and CDR2 is SNEGSKA (reference sequence). The V and J ends lost 6 bases and 7 bases, in that order; junction bases with no gene match: 11. This CDR3 is built from 14 residues. The CDR3 spells CSALAGGSTREQYF. CDR3 sequence (DNA): TGCAGTGCGTTAGCGGGAGGGTCCACTAGGGAGCAGTACTTC.

The J gene is TRBJ2-3, the V gene TRBV4-1, with TRBD1 identical over 9 bases. The CDR3 contains 17 residues. V shed 4 bases, J shed 0 bases, and the junction held 8 bases outside the gene matches. Germline-derived CDR1 and CDR2 are MGHRA and YSYEKL. The CDR3 here is CASSRITGTGSTDTQYF. The CDR3, as DNA: TGCGCCAGCAGCCGGATCACCGGGACAGGGAGCACAGATACGCAGTATTTT.

The chain recombines TRBV12-3 or TRBV12-4 with TRBJ2-1; D ambiguous. This CDR3 has 13 residues. The V end was cut by 2 bases, the J end by 1 base, with 3 bases between. CDR3 bases: TGTGCCAGCAGTTTATATTCCTACAATGAGCAGTTCTTC. This gives the protein CASSLYSYNEQFF.

The gene calls are TRBV6-1 and TRBJ1-1; D gene uncertain. The V end was cut by 4 bases, the J end by 0 bases, with 6 bases between. The CDR3 spans 13 residues. The V gene's germline CDR1 is MNHNS and CDR2 SASEGT. CDR3 sequence (DNA): TGTGCCAGCAGTGTACGGATGAACACTGAAGCTTTCTTT. This gives the protein CASSVRMNTEAFF.

Concerning this clonotype itself: Germline is not matched at one junction end, which may reflect a read error. The rearrangement links TRBV4-2 to TRBJ2-6, with TRBD1 identical over 9 bases. In germline, CDR1 is LGHNA, CDR2 YNFKEQ. The CDR3 length is 22 residues. This CDR3 reads CASSKDLAGTGIERGGANVLTF. The CDR3 bases are TGTGCCAGCAGCAAAGATTTGGCTGGGACAGGGATAGAGAGGGGGGGGGCCAACGTCCTGACTTTC.

V usage is TRBV24-1 and J usage is TRBJ2-3, with TRBD2 matching 12 bases. With V trimmed by 1 base and J by 5 bases, 6 bases remained unmatched. Germline-derived CDR1 and CDR2 are KGHDR and SFDVKD. This CDR3 contains 17 residues. The CDR3 sequence is CATSDFRLAGEGDTQYF. Written as DNA, the CDR3 is TGTGCCACCAGTGATTTCCGACTAGCGGGAGAGGGAGATACGCAGTATTTT.

DNA of the CDR3: TGTGCCAGCAGTGGTACTAGCGGGAGTCCTGAGCAGTTCTTC. It specifies CASSGTSGSPEQFF. V is TRBV25-1 and J is TRBJ2-1, with TRBD2 identical over 11 bases. Trimming at V came to 4 bases and at J to 9 bases, leaving 5 bases not matched to a gene. CDR3 length: 14 residues. CDR1 and CDR2 (germline): MGHDK, SYGVNS.

This chain links TRBV5-1 with TRBJ2-5; D gene uncertain. CDR1 and CDR2 (germline): SGHRS, YFSETQ. Trimming took off 2 bases at V and 2 bases at J, with 10 bases between the two ends. The CDR3 has 14 amino acids. In DNA, the CDR3 is TGCGCCAGCAGCTTAGGTACAGAACAAGAGACCCAGTACTTC. It yields the protein CASSLGTEQETQYF.

J is TRBJ1-1 and V is TRBV2; D gene unclear. Germline loops: CDR1 SNHLY, CDR2 FYNNEI. The ends were cut back, 5 bases at V and 7 bases at J, with 14 bases in the middle. This CDR3 has 13 amino acids. CDR3 DNA: TGTGCCAGCAGTCGAGGTATAAGTGGTGAAGCTTTCTTT. Protein: CASSRGISGEAFF.